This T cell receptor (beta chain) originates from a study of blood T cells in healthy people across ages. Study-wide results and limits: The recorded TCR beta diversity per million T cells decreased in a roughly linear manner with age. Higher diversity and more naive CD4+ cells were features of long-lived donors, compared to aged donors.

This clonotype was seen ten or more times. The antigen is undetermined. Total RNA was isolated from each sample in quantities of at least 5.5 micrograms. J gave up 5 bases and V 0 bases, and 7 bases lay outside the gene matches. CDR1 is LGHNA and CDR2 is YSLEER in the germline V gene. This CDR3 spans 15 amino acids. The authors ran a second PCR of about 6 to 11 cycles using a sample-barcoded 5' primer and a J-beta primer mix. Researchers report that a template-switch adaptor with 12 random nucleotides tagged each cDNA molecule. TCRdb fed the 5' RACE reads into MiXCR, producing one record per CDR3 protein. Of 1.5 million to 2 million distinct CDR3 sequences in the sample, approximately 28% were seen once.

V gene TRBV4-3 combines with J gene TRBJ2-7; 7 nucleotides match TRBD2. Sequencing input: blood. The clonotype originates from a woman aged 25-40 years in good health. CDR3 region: CASSQDRGVLDEQYF. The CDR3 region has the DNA TGCGCCAGCAGCCAAGATCGGGGGGTACTCGACGAGCAGTACTTC.